This passage covers 10 T cell receptor beta chains from one sample sequenced in a study of OX40 agonist ivuxolimab in advanced cancers. Sequencing used immunoSEQ multiplex PCR; TCRdb keeps in-frame clones, though not all of them. This sample has over 25,000 clones, with approximately 85% found just once. The sequencing used CD4+ or CD8+ T cells sorted from blood, collected in a trial of the OX40 agonist ivuxolimab. The source of these receptors is an adult with an advanced solid tumor such as melanoma, head and neck, liver or kidney cancer.

The chain joins TRBV28 to TRBJ1-5; D not certain. The V gene's germline CDR1 is MDHEN and CDR2 SYDVKM. V lost 3 bases and J lost 0, with 9 bases in between. The CDR3 runs 15 residues. The CDR3 reads CASSFRDYSNQPQHF. The CDR3 coding sequence is TGTGCCAGCAGTTTCCGCGATTATAGCAATCAGCCCCAGCATTTT.

The chain employs TRBV4-2 and TRBJ2-7, with D perhaps assigned TRBD1 or TRBD2 (6 bases each). In germline, CDR1 is LGHNA, CDR2 YNFKEQ. The CDR3 spans 12 residues. V lost 5 bases to trimming and J lost 2 bases, with 7 bases between them. The CDR3 sequence is CASSGGPYEQYF. CDR3 bases: TGTGCCAGCAGCGGGGGGCCCTACGAGCAGTACTTC.

CDR3 sequence: CASRQGGYYGYTF. CDR3 sequence (DNA): TGTGCCAGCCGACAGGGGGGATACTATGGCTACACCTTC. V gene TRBV27 combines with J gene TRBJ1-2; 9 nucleotides align to TRBD1. The CDR3 is made up of 13 amino acids. Germline V CDR1 and CDR2: MNHEY, SMNVEV (reference sequence). The V and J ends lost 8 bases and 3 bases, in that order; junction bases with no gene match: 4.

This rearrangement joins TRBV27 to TRBJ2-7; 8 positions match TRBD1. The trim removed 5 bases at V and 4 bases at J, leaving 4 bases unmatched. Germline V gene lookup returns CDR1 MNHEY and CDR2 SMNVEV (reference sequence). The CDR3 runs 13 residues. The CDR3 region is CASSLTGGYEQYF. The CDR3 nucleotides read TGTGCCAGCAGTCTTACAGGGGGGTACGAGCAGTACTTC.

V is TRBV6-1 and J is TRBJ1-1, with a weak D call TRBD1 (5 bases). The CDR3 spans 14 residues. V was clipped by 6 bases and J by 3 bases, with 14 bases between them. CDR1 is MNHNS, CDR2 SASEGT, per germline. CDR3 sequence reads: CASRLRMGHTEAFF. For the CDR3, the DNA is TGTGCCAGCAGGCTAAGGATGGGGCACACTGAAGCTTTCTTT.

The chain recombines TRBV28 with TRBJ2-7; 8 nucleotides match TRBD1. CDR1 MDHEN and CDR2 SYDVKM come from the germline V gene. This CDR3 has 16 residues. V lost 6 bases to trimming and J lost 6 bases; unmatched junction nucleotides: 16. CDR3 sequence: CASSPSPRDRISEQYF. The CDR3 DNA sequence: TGTGCCAGCAGCCCTTCCCCCCGGGACAGGATCTCCGAGCAGTACTTC.

The chain is built from TRBV4-2 and TRBJ1-3, with 7 bases identical to TRBD1. Losses at the gene ends were 1 base for V and 0 bases for J; bases not matched to a gene: 3. This CDR3 spans 16 amino acids. The germline V gene encodes CDR1 LGHNA and CDR2 YNFKEQ. As DNA, the CDR3 is TGTGCCAGCAGCCAAGCTGGGACAGCCTCTGGAAACACCATATATTTT. This codes for CASSQAGTASGNTIYF.

The genes are TRBV10-2 and TRBJ1-2, with D unclear. This CDR3 spans 13 amino acids. Trimming left V 5 bases short and J 3 bases short, with 10 bases between. Germline V gives CDR1 WSHSY, CDR2 SAAADI. The CDR3 nucleotides read TGCGCCAGCAGTCTTGAGGCGGACTATGGCTACACCTTC. Translated, it gives CASSLEADYGYTF.

The chain uses TRBV5-6 and TRBJ2-5, with TRBD2 matching 13 bases. CDR3 length equals 17 residues. Per germline, CDR1 SGHDT and CDR2 YYEEEE. The J segment lost 5 bases and the V segment lost 2 bases, leaving 9 bases of the junction unmatched. The CDR3, as DNA: TGTGCCAGCAGCTTACTAGCGGGGGGGCGTGGAGGCGAGACCCAGTACTTC. It yields the protein CASSLLAGGRGGETQYF.

This clone was detected a few times. This chain links TRBV7-9 with TRBJ2-7; possibly TRBD1 for D (5 bases). CDR1 is SEHNR, CDR2 FQNEAQ, per germline (reference sequence). The CDR3 consists of 13 residues. V was clipped by 3 bases and J by 5 bases, with 11 bases between them. This CDR3 is CASSLQGVNEQYF. CDR3 sequence (DNA): TGTGCCAGCAGCTTGCAGGGTGTAAACGAGCAGTACTTC.